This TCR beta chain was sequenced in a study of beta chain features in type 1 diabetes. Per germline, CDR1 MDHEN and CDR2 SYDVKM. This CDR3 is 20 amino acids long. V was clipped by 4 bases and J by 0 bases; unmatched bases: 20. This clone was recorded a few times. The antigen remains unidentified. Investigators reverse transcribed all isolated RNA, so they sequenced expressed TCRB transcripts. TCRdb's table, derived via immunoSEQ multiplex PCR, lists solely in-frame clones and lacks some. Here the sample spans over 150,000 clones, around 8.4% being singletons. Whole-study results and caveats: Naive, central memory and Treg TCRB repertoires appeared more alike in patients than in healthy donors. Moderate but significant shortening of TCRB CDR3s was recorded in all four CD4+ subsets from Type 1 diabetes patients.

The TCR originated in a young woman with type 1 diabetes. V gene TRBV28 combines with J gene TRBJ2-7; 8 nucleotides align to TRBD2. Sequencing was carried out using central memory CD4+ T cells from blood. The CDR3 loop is CASSSPPPGLVYSTSYEQYF. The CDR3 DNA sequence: TGTGCCAGCAGTTCGCCCCCCCCGGGACTAGTTTACTCGACCTCCTACGAGCAGTACTTC.